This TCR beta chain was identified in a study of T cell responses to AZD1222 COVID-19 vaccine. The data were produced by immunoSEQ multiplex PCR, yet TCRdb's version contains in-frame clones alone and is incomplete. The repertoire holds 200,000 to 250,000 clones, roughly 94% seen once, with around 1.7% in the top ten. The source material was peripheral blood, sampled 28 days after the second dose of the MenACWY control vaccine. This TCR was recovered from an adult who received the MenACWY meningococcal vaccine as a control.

In nucleotides, the CDR3 is TGTGCCACCTCACCACCGGGGCAGACAGATACGCAGTATTTT. Translation gives CATSPPGQTDTQYF. This rearrangement joins TRBV24-1 to TRBJ2-3, with D perhaps given as TRBD1 or TRBD2 (5 bases each). Germline CDR1 and CDR2: KGHDR and SFDVKD. V was cut by 9 bases and J by 3 bases, with 15 bases left in between. The CDR3 runs to 14 residues.